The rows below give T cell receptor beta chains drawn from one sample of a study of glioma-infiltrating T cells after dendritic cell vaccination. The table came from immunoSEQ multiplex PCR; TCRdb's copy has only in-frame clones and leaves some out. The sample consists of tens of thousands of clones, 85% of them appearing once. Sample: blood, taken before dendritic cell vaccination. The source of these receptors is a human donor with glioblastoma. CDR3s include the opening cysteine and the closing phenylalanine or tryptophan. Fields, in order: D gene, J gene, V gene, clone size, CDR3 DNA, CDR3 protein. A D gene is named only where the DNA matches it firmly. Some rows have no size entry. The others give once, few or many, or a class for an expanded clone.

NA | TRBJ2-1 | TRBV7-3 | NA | TGTGCCAGCAGCTTAAGAGGTCAAAATCGGTACAATGAGCAGTTCTTC | CASSLRGQNRYNEQFF
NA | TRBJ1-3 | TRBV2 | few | TGTGCCAGCAGTGTTAAGGTGACAGTCGCCTCTGGAAACACCATATATTTT | CASSVKVTVASGNTIYF
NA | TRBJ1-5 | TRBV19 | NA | TGTGCCAGTACCGAGGGAGGGGCTACCCCCCCGATGCCCAATCAGCCCCAGCATTTT | CASTEGGATPPMPNQPQHF
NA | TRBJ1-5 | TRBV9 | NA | TGTGCCAGCAGCGTAGGTTCAGGGAGCAATCAGCCCCAGCATTTT | CASSVGSGSNQPQHF
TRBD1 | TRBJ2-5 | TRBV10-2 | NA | TGCGCCAGCGGGGACAGGTCACTGCAAGAGACCCAGTACTTC | CASGDRSLQETQYF
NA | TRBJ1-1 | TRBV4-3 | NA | TGCGCCAGCAGCCAAGGAACAGGGAAGAACACTGAAGCTTTCTTT | CASSQGTGKNTEAFF
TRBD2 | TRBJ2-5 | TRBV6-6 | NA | TGTGCCAGCATCCTTAGCGGGGGGGCTCGAGAGACCCAGTACTTC | CASILSGGARETQYF
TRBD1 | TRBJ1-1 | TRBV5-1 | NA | TGCGCCTCCGGGACAGTGAACACTGAAGCTTTCTTT | CASGTVNTEAFF
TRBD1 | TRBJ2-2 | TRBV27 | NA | TGTGCCAGCAGTTTAGTCAGGGGGCGATCCGGGGAGCTGTTTTTT | CASSLVRGRSGELFF
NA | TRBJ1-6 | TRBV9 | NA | TGTGCCAGCAGAGCCGCCAGGGAAGGTTCACCCCTCCACTTT | CASRAAREGSPLHF
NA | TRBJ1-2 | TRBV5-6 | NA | TGTGCCAGCAGCCCAACAGGGTCCCGTGGCTACACCTTC | CASSPTGSRGYTF
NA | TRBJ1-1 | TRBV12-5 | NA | TGTGCTAGTGGTGCCCACCCCGGGGGCACTGAAGCTTTCTTT | CASGAHPGGTEAFF
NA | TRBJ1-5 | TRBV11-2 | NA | TGTGCCAGCAGCTTAGTCGAGGGACATAGCAATCAGCCCCAGCATTTT | CASSLVEGHSNQPQHF